This T cell receptor (beta chain) is from a study of post-analysis software for immune sequencing data. General study points: Patients carried several TRBV segments more frequently than controls did, and TRBV5-6, TRBV5-1 and TRBV20-1 were among them.

Presence of unique molecular identifiers characterized the TCR beta cDNA libraries. MiXCR, applied by TCRdb to the PCR reads, yields one record per CDR3 protein. This sample yields some 800,000 distinct CDR3 sequences, of which 46% are seen a single time; 4% to 5% belongs to the top ten. This clonotype turned up a few times. The antigen remains unidentified. CDR3 length: 11 amino acids. CDR1 GTSNPN and CDR2 SVGIG come from the germline V gene (reference sequence). The V end was cut by 3 bases, the J end by 4 bases, with 5 bases between. This chain joins TRBV30 and TRBJ2-3, with a possible D match to TRBD1 (5 bases). The clonotype originates from a girl between 5 and 17 years old with multiple sclerosis. Input material: blood. CDR3 region: CAWRQADTQYF. The CDR3 bases are TGTGCCTGGAGACAGGCAGATACGCAGTATTTT.